The 24 T cell receptor beta chains below all came from one sample that was sequenced in a study of shared clonotypes between healthy human individuals. Using immunoSEQ multiplex PCR, the repertoire was profiled, and TCRdb retains in-frame clones only, with some absent. The sample has about 2.4 million clones; more than 90% are singletons. What was sequenced was naive CD4+ T cells sorted from blood. Subset given: CD45RA+ positively selected. The source is a man between 18 and 29 years old in good health.

This chain joins TRBV6-6 and TRBJ2-7; D call uncertain. Trimming pared 2 bases from V and 2 bases from J, leaving 13 bases between. Germline values: CDR1 MNHNY, CDR2 SVGAGI (reference sequence). The CDR3 has 15 residues. In DNA, the CDR3 is TGTGCCAGCAGTTACCGGCCCGACGGCCCCTACGAGCAGTACTTC. This sequence encodes CASSYRPDGPYEQYF.

This rearrangement joins TRBV25-1 to TRBJ1-1; weak D call: TRBD1 (5 bases). The V gene lost 5 bases and the J gene lost 3 bases, with 19 bases spanning the gap. This CDR3 comprises 16 residues. Germline values: CDR1 MGHDK, CDR2 SYGVNS. The CDR3 loop reads CASSNPNGAGDTEAFF. The CDR3 nucleotides are TGTGCCAGCAGTAACCCAAACGGGGCGGGTGACACTGAAGCTTTCTTT.

As for this clone: This CDR3 is also generated by other DNA sequences in the sample. The rearrangement joins TRBV5-1 to TRBJ2-5, with TRBD2 identical over 7 bases. Germline CDR1 SGHRS, CDR2 YFSETQ. This CDR3 spans 15 amino acids. Trimming cost V 0 bases and J 2 bases; bases outside gene matches: 4. The DNA for the CDR3 is TGCGCCAGCAGCTTGGCGGCTAGCGGACAAGAGACCCAGTACTTC. The encoded protein is CASSLAASGQETQYF.

The V and J genes are TRBV6-1 and TRBJ2-3; D ambiguous. The germline V gene encodes CDR1 MNHNS and CDR2 SASEGT. The V gene lost 3 bases and the J gene lost 4 bases, with 11 bases spanning the gap. The CDR3 has 14 residues. In DNA, the CDR3 is TGTGCCAGCAGTGACGGGTTATCACCAGATACGCAGTATTTT. Its protein product is CASSDGLSPDTQYF.

The chain links TRBV6-4 to TRBJ1-5; 7 bases are shared with TRBD1. The germline CDR1 and CDR2 sequences are MRHNA and SNTAGT. The CDR3 is made up of 14 amino acids. V trimming: 7 bases; J trimming: 7 bases; junction bases outside the gene matches: 10. CDR3 residues: CASTPDRMVQPQHF. The CDR3 bases are TGTGCCAGCACCCCGGACAGGATGGTGCAGCCCCAGCATTTT.

The chain joins TRBV9 to TRBJ2-5, with no clear D. Germline V CDR1 and CDR2: SGDLS, YYNGEE. The V gene lost 0 bases and the J gene lost 2 bases, with 8 bases spanning the gap. The CDR3 is 14 residues long. This CDR3 reads CASSVGVVQETQYF. Here the CDR3 DNA reads TGTGCCAGCAGCGTAGGGGTAGTACAAGAGACCCAGTACTTC. The whole variable domain, remainder taken from reference TRBV9 and TRBJ2-5, is DSGVTQTPKHLITATGQRVTLRCSPRSGDLSVYWYQQSLDQGLQFLIQYYNGEERAKGNILERFSAQQFPDLHSELNLSSLELGDSALYFCASSVGVVQETQYFGPGTRLLVL.

This chain's CDR3 is CASSRVPTDTQYF. Written as DNA, the CDR3 is TGTGCCAGCAGTAGGGTCCCCACAGATACGCAGTATTTT. The chain is built from TRBV6-4 and TRBJ2-3; D unclear. The V gene lost 5 bases and the J gene lost 2 bases, with 8 bases spanning the gap. This CDR3 comprises 13 residues. Germline lookup yields CDR1 MRHNA and CDR2 SNTAGT.

The rearrangement links TRBV18 to TRBJ2-3; 8 nucleotides line up with TRBD1. The CDR3 runs 13 residues. Trimming at V came to 6 bases and at J to 6 bases, leaving 5 bases not matched to a gene. Germline values: CDR1 KGHSH, CDR2 LQKENI. CDR3 sequence: CASSQQGVDTQYF. CDR3 DNA: TGTGCCAGCTCGCAACAGGGGGTGGATACGCAGTATTTT.

The chain is built from TRBV11-3 and TRBJ2-1, with 7 nucleotides matching TRBD2. Germline-derived CDR1 and CDR2 are SGHNT and YENEEA. V lost 1 base and J lost 6; bases outside the gene matches: 6. CDR3 size: 15 residues. In nucleotides, the CDR3 is TGTGCCAGCAGCTTAGTTTCGGCTAGCGGCAATGAGCAGTTCTTC. Residues: CASSLVSASGNEQFF.

The rearrangement links TRBV6-5 to TRBJ1-2, with 7 bases identical to TRBD1. Germline CDR1 and CDR2: MNHEY and SVGAGI. V dropped 6 bases and J dropped 4; count of bases not matched to a gene: 11. The CDR3 consists of 15 residues. The CDR3 DNA follows: TGTGCCAGCAGGGATGGACAGGTCGCTCTCTATGGCTACACCTTC. Amino acid sequence: CASRDGQVALYGYTF.

As concerns this clone: This same CDR3 is encoded by further DNA sequences in the sample. The genes are TRBV5-1 and TRBJ2-7; D assignment may be TRBD1 or TRBD2 (5 bases each). V lost 3 bases and J lost 4, with 14 bases in between. Germline CDR1 is SGHRS and CDR2 is YFSETQ. The length of the CDR3 is 14 residues. The DNA of the CDR3 is TGCGCCAGCAGCTCCCGGGACCGGGGATACGAGCAGTACTTC. Its protein product is CASSSRDRGYEQYF.

This clone appeared a single time. V usage is TRBV28 and J usage is TRBJ2-3; D not resolved. Trimming left V 4 bases short and J 8 bases short, with 10 bases between. Germline loops: CDR1 MDHEN, CDR2 SYDVKM. The CDR3 length is 12 residues. As DNA, the CDR3 is TGTGCCAGCAGTTACATAACCGGTACGCAGTATTTT. Its translation: CASSYITGTQYF.

The chain combines TRBV27 with TRBJ2-2; 10 nucleotides match TRBD2. The CDR3 is 17 amino acids. Germline CDR1 and CDR2: MNHEY and SMNVEV (reference sequence). V gave up 5 bases and J gave up 7 bases; unmatched junction bases: 13. The CDR3 region has the DNA TGTGCCAGCAGTAGTTTTGGTCTAGCGGGAGCGGGCGGGGAGCTGTTTTTT. Translating it yields CASSSFGLAGAGGELFF.

The rearrangement uses TRBV20-1 and TRBJ2-1, with D perhaps matching TRBD1 (5 bases). In germline, CDR1 is DFQATT, CDR2 SNEGSKA (reference sequence). Trimming shortened V by 7 bases and J by 8 bases, and 12 bases separated the two germline ends. The CDR3 consists of 11 residues. The CDR3 nucleotides read TGCAGTGTGGGGCCCCGGGATGAGCAGTTCTTC. It is translated as CSVGPRDEQFF.

The gene calls are TRBV5-1 and TRBJ2-1; 8 bases line up with TRBD1. The V and J ends lost 3 bases and 8 bases, in that order; junction bases with no gene match: 16. The CDR3 is made up of 17 amino acids. CDR1 is SGHRS, CDR2 YFSETQ, per germline. The CDR3 DNA sequence: TGCGCCAGCAGCTACTCCGGGACAGGCGCCGCCGACTATGAGCAGTTCTTC. Translated: CASSYSGTGAADYEQFF. Filled out from reference TRBV5-1 and TRBJ2-1, the complete variable domain reads KAGVTQTPRYLIKTRGQQVTLSCSPISGHRSVSWYQQTPGQGLQFLFEYFSETQRNKGNFPGRFSGRQFSNSRSEMNVSTLELGDSALYLCASSYSGTGAADYEQFFGPGTRLTVL.

The chain links TRBV29-1 to TRBJ1-5; maybe TRBD1 (6 bases). V was cut by 2 bases and J by 0 bases, with 8 bases left in between. This CDR3 comprises 14 residues. Germline V lookup: CDR1 SQVTM, CDR2 ANQGSEA. The CDR3 DNA reads TGCAGCGTTGAAAGGGGGTATAGCAATCAGCCCCAGCATTTT. Translated, it gives CSVERGYSNQPQHF.

This rearrangement joins TRBV18 to TRBJ2-3; 7 bases match TRBD2. Germline V gives CDR1 KGHSH, CDR2 LQKENI. This CDR3 contains 13 residues. V was pared by 6 bases and J by 6 bases, with 6 bases of the junction left unmatched. CDR3 nucleotides: TGTGCCAGCTCCCGATATAGCGGGGATACGCAGTATTTT. Translation: CASSRYSGDTQYF.

The chain uses TRBV29-1 and TRBJ1-2, with D perhaps TRBD1 (5 bases). V lost 3 bases and J lost 4, with 9 bases in between. Germline assignment: CDR1 SQVTM and CDR2 ANQGSEA. This CDR3 is 12 amino acids long. In nucleotides, the CDR3 is TGCAGCGTTGAGACAGATTCCTATGGCTACACCTTC. Translation gives CSVETDSYGYTF.

V and J are TRBV10-1 and TRBJ1-3, with D unclear. In germline, CDR1 is WNHNN, CDR2 SYGVQD (reference sequence). The CDR3 spans 15 residues. Trimming removed 3 bases at V and 0 bases at J, with 9 bases between. The CDR3 here is CASSEEGISGNTIYF. The CDR3 DNA follows: TGCGCCAGCAGTGAAGAGGGAATCTCTGGAAACACCATATATTTT.

V is TRBV5-8 and J is TRBJ2-7, with TRBD1 matching 9 bases. CDR1 is SGHTS, CDR2 YDEGEE, per germline. The CDR3 sequence is 17 residues long. V trimming: 0 bases; J trimming: 5 bases; junction bases outside the gene matches: 12. This CDR3 reads CASSLAADRGGIHEQYF. As DNA, the CDR3 is TGTGCCAGCAGCTTGGCCGCGGACAGGGGTGGTATCCACGAGCAGTACTTC.

V usage is TRBV9 and J usage is TRBJ2-5; no reliable D call. The CDR3 totals 14 residues. The ends were cut back, 0 bases at V and 4 bases at J, with 10 bases in the middle. The germline gives CDR1 SGDLS, CDR2 YYNGEE. The CDR3 nucleotides are TGTGCCAGCAGCGTAGGACCGCACTTAGAGACCCAGTACTTC. It encodes CASSVGPHLETQYF. The whole variable domain, remainder taken from reference TRBV9 and TRBJ2-5, is DSGVTQTPKHLITATGQRVTLRCSPRSGDLSVYWYQQSLDQGLQFLIQYYNGEERAKGNILERFSAQQFPDLHSELNLSSLELGDSALYFCASSVGPHLETQYFGPGTRLLVL.

This chain uses TRBV5-1 with TRBJ2-1, with 10 bases that match TRBD1. V lost 6 bases and J lost 9; bases outside the gene matches: 6. Germline values: CDR1 SGHRS, CDR2 YFSETQ. This CDR3 is 13 amino acids long. CDR3 residues: CASTGTGDGEQFF. For the CDR3, the DNA is TGCGCCAGCACCGGGACAGGGGACGGTGAGCAGTTCTTC.

V and J are TRBV5-1 and TRBJ2-2; 14 bases are a match to TRBD2. This CDR3 region has 18 residues. The J segment lost 5 bases and the V segment lost 0 bases, leaving 6 bases of the junction unmatched. CDR1 is SGHRS and CDR2 is YFSETQ in the germline V gene. The chain's CDR3 is CASSLVGLAGAGTGELFF. The CDR3 DNA reads TGCGCCAGCAGCTTGGTGGGACTAGCGGGAGCTGGGACCGGGGAGCTGTTTTTT.

This chain joins TRBV7-2 and TRBJ2-7, with TRBD1 matching over 8 bases. The V segment lost 3 bases and the J segment 2 bases; nucleotides outside the gene matches: 6. The CDR3 contains 15 residues. Germline CDR1 SGHTA, CDR2 FQGNSA. Here the CDR3 reads CASSFGQGFAYEQYF. Written as DNA, the CDR3 is TGTGCCAGCAGCTTCGGACAGGGCTTCGCCTACGAGCAGTACTTC.